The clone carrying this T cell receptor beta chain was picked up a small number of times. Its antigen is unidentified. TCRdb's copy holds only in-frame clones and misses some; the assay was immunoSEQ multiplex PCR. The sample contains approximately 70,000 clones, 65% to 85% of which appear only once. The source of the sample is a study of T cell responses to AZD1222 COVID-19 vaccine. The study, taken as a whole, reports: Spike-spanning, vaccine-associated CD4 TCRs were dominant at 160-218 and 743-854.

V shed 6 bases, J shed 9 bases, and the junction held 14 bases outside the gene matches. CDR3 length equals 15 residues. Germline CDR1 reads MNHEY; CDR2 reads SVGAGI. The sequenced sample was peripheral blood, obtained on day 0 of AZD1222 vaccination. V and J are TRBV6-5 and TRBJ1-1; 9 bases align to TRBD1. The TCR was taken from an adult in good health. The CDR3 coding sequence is TGTGCCAGCAGATCGGGACAGGGTCCGACACTTAAAGCTTTCTTT. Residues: CASRSGQGPTLKAFF.